This is a list of T cell receptor beta chains from one sample in a study of T cell responses to AZD1222 COVID-19 vaccine. Repertoires were generated with immunoSEQ multiplex PCR, while TCRdb's copy carries only in-frame clones and drops some. The sample contains under 300,000 clones, 80% to 95% of which appear only once. The input for sequencing was peripheral blood, taken on day 0 of AZD1222 vaccination. The receptors were gathered from an adult in good health. Both conserved end residues are part of each CDR3. Each record gives: clone size, D gene, J gene, V gene, CDR3 DNA, CDR3 protein. D genes are given only for firm matches. Clone size, where shown, is once, few, many, or a class for clones that have expanded.

>-|-|TRBJ2-1|TRBV5-1
TGCGCCAGCAGCTTGGAAGGTTACCCCGGAATGGAGCAGTTCTTC
CASSLEGYPGMEQFF
>-|-|TRBJ2-3|TRBV11-2
TGTGCCAGCAGCCACCTCACAGATACGCAGTATTTT
CASSHLTDTQYF
>-|-|TRBJ1-4|TRBV27
TGTGCCAGCAGTCCCCGTGGGGGGGTAGGTGAAAAACTGTTTTTT
CASSPRGGVGEKLFF
>-|TRBD2|TRBJ2-3|TRBV7-9
TGTGCCAGCAGCTTAGCGTCCAGCGGGGGCACAGATACGCAGTATTTT
CASSLASSGGTDTQYF
>-|TRBD2|TRBJ2-1|TRBV5-6
TGTGCCAGCAGCTTGCCCGGGACTAGCGGGAGAATGGAACAGTTCTTC
CASSLPGTSGRMEQFF
>-|-|TRBJ1-2|TRBV19
TGTGCCAGTAGTACATATCAGGGAAACTATGGCTACACCTTC
CASSTYQGNYGYTF
>-|-|TRBJ1-2|TRBV6-5
TGTGCCAGCAAGTCCCTCTATCGCGGCTACACCTTC
CASKSLYRGYTF
>-|TRBD1|TRBJ1-2|TRBV7-9
TGTGCCAGCAGCCGTCCCGGGACAGGGGGCGGAGGCTACACCTTC
CASSRPGTGGGGYTF
>once|-|TRBJ1-4|TRBV7-8
TGTGCCAGCAGCTCCACCTTGGGCAGTAGGGAAAAACTGTTTTTT
CASSSTLGSREKLFF
>-|-|TRBJ2-7|TRBV6-5
TGTGCCAGCAGTCACGGACAGAACTACGAGCAGTACTTC
CASSHGQNYEQYF
>-|TRBD1|TRBJ1-6|TRBV28
TGTGCCGGTCAAGGACAGGGGGCTGGGCCCCTCCACTTT
CAGQGQGAGPLHF
>-|TRBD2|TRBJ2-1|TRBV5-1
TGCGCCAGCAGCTCTACTAGCGGGAGGAACTACAATGAGCAGTTCTTC
CASSSTSGRNYNEQFF
>-|-|TRBJ1-6|TRBV7-9
TGTGCCAGCAGCCGGCCGAATTCACCCCTCCACTTT
CASSRPNSPLHF
>-|TRBD1|TRBJ2-2|TRBV24-1
TGTGCCACCAGTCAGTTTGGACAGGCGAACACCGGGGAGCTGTTTTTT
CATSQFGQANTGELFF
>once|TRBD2|TRBJ2-2|TRBV5-6
TGTGCCAGCAGCTTGGATCCCCGGGGGGCCGGGGAGCTGTTTTTT
CASSLDPRGAGELFF
>-|-|TRBJ2-7|TRBV11-2
TGTGCCAGCAGCCCACCCCGGAGCCCCTACGAGCAGTACTTC
CASSPPRSPYEQYF
>-|-|TRBJ2-5|TRBV14
TGTACCAGCAGCCGGGGGAACTCGTACCAAGAGACCCAGTACTTC
CTSSRGNSYQETQYF
>-|TRBD1|TRBJ2-5|TRBV7-2
TGTGCCAGCAGCTTTCTGGGACAGGGCCAAGAGACCCAGTACTTC
CASSFLGQGQETQYF
>once|TRBD1|TRBJ1-2|TRBV12-3/TRBV12-4
TGTGCCAGCAGGAACAGGGGGAATTATGGCTACACCTTC
CASRNRGNYGYTF
>-|TRBD2|TRBJ2-7|TRBV9
TGTGCCAGCAGCGTAGGTAGCGGGGGAGAGAGTTACGAGCAGTACTTC
CASSVGSGGESYEQYF
>-|TRBD1|TRBJ1-5|TRBV2
TGTGCCAGCAGCCGGACAGGGAGCAATCAGCCCCAGCATTTT
CASSRTGSNQPQHF
>-|TRBD2|TRBJ2-1|TRBV19
TGTGCCAGTAGTATGGCTAGCGGGGGGTTCTACAATGAGCAGTTCTTC
CASSMASGGFYNEQFF
>once|-|TRBJ1-1|TRBV19
TGTGCCAGTAGTATGAGGGAAAGGAACACTGAAGCTTTCTTT
CASSMRERNTEAFF
>-|TRBD2|TRBJ2-1|TRBV27
TGTGCCAGCAGTTATGGCGGGAGGGGCTACAATGAGCAGTTCTTC
CASSYGGRGYNEQFF
>-|-|TRBJ2-7|TRBV7-8
TGTGCCAGCAGCACCGCAGACTCCCCCGGGGACGAGCAGTACTTC
CASSTADSPGDEQYF
>-|-|TRBJ1-2|TRBV27
TGTGCCAGCAGAAGCCTACATGGCTACACCTTC
CASRSLHGYTF
>-|-|TRBJ1-3|TRBV10-2
TGCGCCAGCAGTGAAACAAGGGGCCCCGGAAACACCATATATTTT
CASSETRGPGNTIYF
>-|-|TRBJ1-5|TRBV5-8
TGTGCCAGCAATAGGGACAGCAATCAGCCCCAGCATTTT
CASNRDSNQPQHF
>-|-|TRBJ1-3|TRBV9
TGTGCCAGCAGCCCGTTTGCTTCGGGTACTGGAAACACCATATATTTT
CASSPFASGTGNTIYF
>-|TRBD1|TRBJ2-7|TRBV2
TGTGCCACAAACCCTCCGAGGGGGCACGAGCAGTACTTC
CATNPPRGHEQYF
>-|-|TRBJ1-4|TRBV6-4
TGTGCCAGCAGTGATAACAGAGTCAGTGAAAAACTGTTTTTT
CASSDNRVSEKLFF
>-|TRBD1|TRBJ2-1|TRBV6-5
TGTGCCAGCAGTCATGGGACAGGGGACTACAATGAGCAGTTCTTC
CASSHGTGDYNEQFF
>-|TRBD2|TRBJ2-7|TRBV5-6
TGTGCCAGCACCTCGGGACTAGCGGCGAGGGGTCGGCAGTACTTC
CASTSGLAARGRQYF
>-|-|TRBJ1-3|TRBV2
TGTGCCAGCAGTGCCGAGGACCCCTCTGGAAACACCATATATTTT
CASSAEDPSGNTIYF
>-|-|TRBJ1-5|TRBV4-1
TGCGCCAGCAGCCCAGCTAGCAATCAGCCCCAGCATTTT
CASSPASNQPQHF
>-|-|TRBJ2-5|TRBV5-1
TGCGCCAGCAGCTTGGGCTCTTCAGGGTTCCAAGAGACCCAGTACTTC
CASSLGSSGFQETQYF
>-|TRBD2|TRBJ2-7|TRBV28
TGTGCCAGCAGAACCGGGACTAGCTCCTACGAGCAGTACTTC
CASRTGTSSYEQYF
>-|-|TRBJ2-6|TRBV28
TGTGCCAGCAGTTTGTCCGCCCTGATAAGAGCTCCTGGGGCCAACGTCCTGACTTTC
CASSLSALIRAPGANVLTF
>-|TRBD1|TRBJ2-7|TRBV30
TGTGCCTGCACAGGGGCCTACGAGCAGTACTTC
CACTGAYEQYF
>once|-|TRBJ2-4|TRBV3-1/TRBV3-2
TGTGCCAGCAGCCGTCCTCTAACCAGCGGCAAAAACATTCAGTACTTC
CASSRPLTSGKNIQYF
>once|-|TRBJ1-3|TRBV5-8
TGTGCCAGCAGCTTGTACACCATATATTTT
CASSLYTIYF
>-|TRBD1|TRBJ1-4|TRBV7-9
TGTGCCAGCAGCCTCGGGACAGGGTCTGAAAAACTGTTTTTT
CASSLGTGSEKLFF
>-|-|TRBJ1-5|TRBV6-5
TGTGCCATCTTCCCGGTCATAGATAGCAATCAGCCCCAGCATTTT
CAIFPVIDSNQPQHF
>-|-|TRBJ1-2|TRBV27
TGTGCCAGCAGTTTCCGCCAGGGTGGTTATGGCTACACCTTC
CASSFRQGGYGYTF
>-|-|TRBJ1-1|TRBV7-3
TGTGCCAGCAGTTCTCACCAGAACACTGAAGCTTTCTTT
CASSSHQNTEAFF
>-|-|TRBJ1-6|TRBV3-1/TRBV3-2
TGTGCCAGCAGCCAGGGGTGGGGGCCAGATTCACCCCTCCACTTT
CASSQGWGPDSPLHF
>-|-|TRBJ2-5|TRBV18
TGTGCCAGCTCACCTGGATCCCCACGGGAGACCCAGTACTTC
CASSPGSPRETQYF
>-|-|TRBJ2-3|TRBV5-1
TGCGCCAGCAACCCCGGGACTGGCTCACCAGATACGCAGTATTTT
CASNPGTGSPDTQYF
>few|-|TRBJ2-5|TRBV7-2
TGTGCCAGCAGCTTATACAGTTCGGAGACCCAGTACTTC
CASSLYSSETQYF
>-|-|TRBJ2-1|TRBV5-6
TGTGCCAGCAATAATAAGGGGGTAAATGAGCAGTTCTTC
CASNNKGVNEQFF
>-|TRBD2|TRBJ2-4|TRBV3-1/TRBV3-2
TGTGCCAGCAGCACCCTTGGGCGGGGGGGCATTCAGTACTTC
CASSTLGRGGIQYF
>-|-|TRBJ1-2|TRBV5-4
TGTGCCAGCAGCTTGATCAAGGTTCCTGGTGGCTACACCTTC
CASSLIKVPGGYTF
>-|-|TRBJ1-3|TRBV28
TGTGCCAGCAGTCCTACCCCTCTCCTGACAGTTACCTCTGGAAACACCATATATTTT
CASSPTPLLTVTSGNTIYF
>-|TRBD2|TRBJ2-3|TRBV5-1
TGCGCCAGCAGCTTGTCTAGCGGGGTCACCGGTACGCAGTATTTT
CASSLSSGVTGTQYF
>-|-|TRBJ2-3|TRBV3-1/TRBV3-2
TGTGCCAGCAGCCTCCGCGTTTTGGCGGCCGTTGATACGCAGTATTTT
CASSLRVLAAVDTQYF